This T cell receptor beta chain stems from a study of cytomegalovirus exposure and HLA in healthy donors. Whole-study findings and limits: Common viral pathogens seemed, in a later analysis, to connect with several of the most significant clusters. For cytomegalovirus status, the classifier reportedly gave diagnoses with high specificity and sensitivity.

Details on this clone: Its antigen remains unidentified.

The CDR3 is 12 residues long. The V gene lost 3 bases and the J gene lost 9 bases, with 12 bases spanning the gap. Looked up from germline, CDR1 is LNHDA and CDR2 is SQIVND (reference sequence). This PCR relied on a set of 60 Vbeta primers and 13 Jbeta primers. The method was immunoSEQ multiplex PCR; TCRdb's version includes in-frame clones alone and lacks a portion of them. The sample yields about 180,000 clones, around 80% seen once. The source is a girl aged 10 to 17 in good health and CMV-seropositive. The chain is built from TRBV19 and TRBJ2-7, with D unclear. Input material: PBMCs. CDR3 amino acids: CASSIGEGVQYF. CDR3 nucleotide sequence: TGTGCCAGTAGTATCGGTGAAGGAGTGCAGTACTTC.